This T cell receptor (beta chain) comes out of a study of regulatory T cells in long-lasting Graves disease. The time point here: newly diagnosed GD, antithyroid drugs for less than 3 months. Generation of the TCR library employed RNA extracted from PBMCs. The authors built TCR beta libraries using iRepertoire HTBI primers and Arm-PCR of CDR3 regions. TCRdb recomputed calls from the multiplex PCR reads with MiXCR, one row per CDR3 protein. Seen here are roughly 380,000 distinct CDR3 sequences, roughly a sixth observed once, and the top ten hold 22%. Findings and limits, study-wide: Whereas 900 to 1,000 public clonotypes were shared by new patients, persistent patients shared more, at some 2,500.

To note about this clonotype: Its antigen is currently unknown.

The CDR3 runs 18 residues. V lost 4 bases, J lost 0 bases, and 16 bases lay in between. CDR1 and CDR2 (germline): LGHDT, YNNKEL (reference sequence). The sample in question was peripheral blood mononuclear cells (PBMCs), obtained at new diagnosis, from a patient treated with antithyroid drugs. The V call is TRBV3-1, the J call TRBJ2-6; possible D gene TRBD2, 6 bases. This TCR came from a female donor with Graves disease. For the CDR3, the DNA is TGTGCCAGCAGCCTAATCGCAGGGACTTACTCTGGGGCCAACGTCCTGACTTTC. The encoded protein is CASSLIAGTYSGANVLTF.